These 14 T cell receptor beta chains were all obtained from the same sample, sequenced in a study of blood T cell repertoires in COVID-19 (dated by TCRdb to the early 2020s). The library was generated by the immunoSEQ multiplex PCR assay. TCRdb retrieved this table from immuneACCESS and kept in-frame rearrangements only. Not all clones are present; in checked studies, unresolved V genes account for under half, and no reason is known for the remainder. The table for this sample lists roughly 76,000 clones; around 86% of them were counted only once. The ten largest clonotypes hold approximately 29% of the sample. The sample was peripheral blood. The source is an elderly woman with active or convalescent COVID-19.

This chain's CDR3 is CASSHRRDVTDTQYF. CDR3 nucleotide sequence: TGTGCCAGCAGCCACCGGCGGGACGTCACAGATACGCAGTATTTT. This chain connects TRBV3-1 (or the pseudogene TRBV3-2) to TRBJ2-3; D perhaps matches TRBD2 (6 bases). This CDR3 is built from 15 residues. Germline V gene lookup returns CDR1 LGHDT and CDR2 YNNKEL (reference sequence). With 3 bases removed from V and 2 bases from J, the gap between germline ends came to 12 bases.

The V gene is TRBV4-3, the J gene TRBJ1-4; 9 nucleotides line up with TRBD1. Germline assignment: CDR1 LGHNA and CDR2 YSLEER. V trimming: 4 bases; J trimming: 8 bases; junction bases outside the gene matches: 8. The CDR3 spans 15 residues. The CDR3 DNA reads as TGCGCCAGCAGCCCAGGGACAGGGACATCAGAAAAACTGTTTTTT. It encodes CASSPGTGTSEKLFF.

V and J are TRBV19 and TRBJ2-7; 8 nucleotides match TRBD1. CDR3 length equals 15 residues. The germline V gene encodes CDR1 LNHDA and CDR2 SQIVND (reference sequence). V lost 3 bases, J lost 5 bases, and 9 bases stayed unmatched. For the CDR3, the DNA is TGTGCCAGTAGTATCGTGGGGACAGGAGGTCACGAGCAGTACTTC. Translated, it gives CASSIVGTGGHEQYF.

The J gene is TRBJ2-1, the V gene TRBV7-3; 11 bases map to TRBD2. The CDR3 runs 16 residues. Germline CDR1 and CDR2: SGHTA and FQGTGA. V dropped 6 bases and J dropped 5; count of bases not matched to a gene: 9. The CDR3 DNA follows: TGTGCCAGCAGTCAGACCGGGACTAGCGGCGACAATGAGCAGTTCTTC. This encodes CASSQTGTSGDNEQFF.

The gene calls are TRBV7-2 and TRBJ2-3, with TRBD2 identical over 8 bases. The CDR3 totals 14 residues. The germline gives CDR1 SGHTA, CDR2 FQGNSA. With V trimmed by 5 bases and J by 4 bases, 5 bases remained unmatched. This CDR3 is CASSPGLASDTQYF. The CDR3 bases are TGTGCCAGCAGCCCCGGACTAGCCTCAGATACGCAGTATTTT.

The gene calls are TRBV4-1 and TRBJ2-1, with D uncertain. The CDR3 has 13 residues. With 3 bases removed from V and 4 bases from J, the gap between germline ends came to 7 bases. Germline CDR1 reads MGHRA; CDR2 reads YSYEKL. Written as DNA, the CDR3 is TGCGCCAGCAGCCACCAAAATTACAATGAGCAGTTCTTC. Translated: CASSHQNYNEQFF.

In this sample, this clone turned up a few times. The V and J genes are TRBV27 and TRBJ1-1, with D possibly being TRBD1 (6 bases). V lost 7 bases, J lost 4 bases, and 22 bases lay in between. Germline assignment: CDR1 MNHEY and CDR2 SMNVEV (reference sequence). The CDR3 totals 16 residues. The CDR3 is CASNSGGASLSTEAFF. The CDR3 region has the DNA TGTGCCAGCAATTCCGGGGGGGCTAGCTTGAGCACTGAAGCTTTCTTT.

The genes are TRBV29-1 and TRBJ2-5, with D possibly TRBD1 on 6 matching bases. CDR3 length: 15 residues. Trimming stripped 3 bases from V and 3 bases from J, with 17 bases between. In germline, CDR1 is SQVTM, CDR2 ANQGSEA. CDR3 sequence reads: CSVDDRRRPKETQYF. DNA of the CDR3: TGCAGCGTTGACGACAGGCGGAGGCCTAAAGAGACCCAGTACTTC.

This clone was seen a single time. The chain joins TRBV7-6 to TRBJ2-2; 7 bases are shared with TRBD2. This CDR3 is 15 amino acids long. Unmatched junction bases numbered 7, after V lost 4 bases and J lost 5 bases. Germline CDR1 SGHVS, CDR2 FNYEAQ. CDR3 DNA sequence: TGTGCCAGCAGCTCAGCTAGGGAGGGAACCGGGGAGCTGTTTTTT. The encoded protein is CASSSAREGTGELFF.

The chain carries TRBV18 and TRBJ1-1; TRBD1 matches 7 bases. The junction had 7 bases not matched to a gene; V was cut back by 3 bases and J by 0 bases. Germline V lookup: CDR1 KGHSH, CDR2 LQKENI. CDR3 length equals 16 residues. The CDR3 here is CASSPNHRGMNTEAFF. CDR3 DNA: TGTGCCAGCTCACCCAATCACAGGGGTATGAACACTGAAGCTTTCTTT.

This clone came up once. The chain joins TRBV25-1 to TRBJ1-4; 7 bases fit TRBD1. The CDR3 length is 16 residues. Trimming at V came to 1 base and at J to 0 bases, leaving 2 bases not matched to a gene. CDR1 is MGHDK and CDR2 is SYGVNS in the germline V gene. The CDR3 DNA follows: TGTGCCAGCAGTGAATTCACAGGGGCAACTAATGAAAAACTGTTTTTT. This gives the protein CASSEFTGATNEKLFF.

V gene TRBV28 combines with J gene TRBJ1-2; 7 nucleotides match TRBD1. V lost 6 bases and J lost 0; bases outside the gene matches: 7. The CDR3 covers 15 residues. Looked up from germline, CDR1 is MDHEN and CDR2 is SYDVKM. The CDR3 DNA follows: TGTGCCAGCAGGCCGACAGGGCGCGCTAACTATGGCTACACCTTC. Its protein product is CASRPTGRANYGYTF.

This chain links TRBV7-2 with TRBJ2-3; tentatively, D is TRBD2 (6 bases). Germline CDR1 reads SGHTA; CDR2 reads FQGNSA. This CDR3 contains 16 residues. Trimming cost V 2 bases and J 0 bases, with 12 bases left between them. The DNA of the CDR3 is TGTGCCAGCAGCTTACTGCGGGGTCCTAGCACAGATACGCAGTATTTT. This translates into CASSLLRGPSTDTQYF.

V and J are TRBV10-1 and TRBJ1-2, with 7 bases identical to TRBD1. This CDR3 contains 18 residues. Per the germline V gene, CDR1 is WNHNN and CDR2 is SYGVQD (reference sequence). The ends lost 0 bases at V and 5 bases at J; junction bases unmatched: 15. CDR3 sequence (DNA): TGCGCCAGCAGTGAGTCCAGACCCGGGACAGAGTTAAATTATGGCTACACCTTC. Its translation: CASSESRPGTELNYGYTF.